The source of this T cell receptor (beta chain) is a study of cytomegalovirus exposure and HLA in healthy donors. As for this clone: What it recognizes is unknown.

Unrecorded immune exposure was likely among donors, who were nominally healthy when sampled. 13 Jbeta primers and 60 Vbeta primers were used for the PCR. Measured with immunoSEQ multiplex PCR; TCRdb has only the in-frame clones, and not every one. This repertoire comprises 200,000 or so clones; its ten largest clones make up about 1.1%. Whole-study results and caveats: Specificity for CMV antigens was confirmed in vitro for a few of the CMV-associated chains. Accounts indicate the classifier identified cytomegalovirus status with strong specificity and sensitivity.

The CDR3 has 15 residues. The V and J ends lost 3 bases and 2 bases, in that order; junction bases with no gene match: 7. Per the germline V gene, CDR1 is SGHRS and CDR2 is YFSETQ. Sequencing input: PBMCs. This TCR was recovered from a girl aged 2-9 years in good health and CMV-seropositive. The chain is built from TRBV5-1 and TRBJ1-2, with TRBD1 matching over 7 bases. Here the CDR3 reads CASSSGGTVNYGYTF. In DNA, the CDR3 is TGCGCCAGCAGCTCAGGGGGGACAGTCAACTATGGCTACACCTTC.